The clone carrying this TCR beta chain was recorded once. Antigen specificity is unknown. A multiplex PCR was run with 60 Vbeta primers and 13 Jbeta primers. Some clones are missing from TCRdb's copy, which holds only in-frame ones; the method was immunoSEQ multiplex PCR. Found here are roughly 120,000 clones, 78% of them singletons; the top ten hold 3% to 4%. This record comes from a study of cytomegalovirus exposure and HLA in healthy donors. Study-level points and caveats: In an earlier analysis, most TCR beta V segments were productive about 90% or about 30% of the time. In a later analysis, several top co-occurrence clusters appeared linked to parvovirus B19, influenza, CMV and Epstein-Barr virus.

The V end was cut by 7 bases, the J end by 5 bases, with 20 bases between. The CDR3 has 15 residues. Per the germline V gene, CDR1 is MDHEN and CDR2 is SYDVKM. The sequenced sample consisted of PBMCs. The receptor comes from a woman between 25 and 40 years old in good health and CMV-seropositive. This chain connects TRBV28 to TRBJ1-2, with a possible D match to TRBD1 (5 bases). The CDR3 DNA follows: TGTGCCAGCACCCCCCCGGAGGGGCTTTGGTATGGCTACACCTTC. Protein sequence: CASTPPEGLWYGYTF.